The rows below give T cell receptor beta chains drawn from one sample of a study of blood T cells in healthy people across ages. Via MiXCR, TCRdb re-called the 5' RACE reads, giving one row per CDR3 protein. The sample gives hundreds of thousands of distinct CDR3 sequences, 32% of which show up once; 15% to 19% is in the top ten. Sequencing input: blood. Every receptor here comes from a woman older than 75 in good health. The CDR3 runs from the conserved cysteine through the conserved F or W. A D gene is named only where the DNA matches it firmly. Size tells how often a clone was seen, or its class if it is expanded.

abundance	v_gene	d_gene	j_gene	CDR3aa	CDR3nt
few	TRBV15	TRBD1	TRBJ1-1	CATSRNRQGGEAFF	TGTGCCACCAGCAGAAACCGACAGGGAGGGGAAGCTTTCTTT
many	TRBV20-1	-	TRBJ2-3	CSASFLGGTDTQYF	TGCAGTGCTAGTTTTCTGGGGGGCACAGATACGCAGTATTTT
many	TRBV20-1	-	TRBJ1-4	CSAQGTDNEKLFF	TGCAGTGCCCAAGGAACGGATAATGAAAAACTGTTTTTT
few	TRBV19	-	TRBJ1-6	CASSMEQANSPLHF	TGTGCCAGTAGTATGGAACAGGCGAATTCACCCCTCCACTTT
many	TRBV5-5	-	TRBJ1-2	CASSSGQLTNYGYTF	TGTGCCAGCAGCAGCGGACAGCTAACTAACTATGGCTACACCTTC
many	TRBV15	TRBD2	TRBJ2-5	CATSGLATKTQYF	TGTGCCACCAGTGGACTAGCCACGAAGACCCAGTACTTC
few	TRBV5-1	-	TRBJ1-1	CASSAGHVNTEAFF	TGCGCCAGCAGCGCCGGACACGTGAACACTGAAGCTTTCTTT
once	TRBV20-1	TRBD2	TRBJ2-7	CSALLGLAGNEQYF	TGCAGTGCTCTGTTGGGGTTAGCGGGAAACGAGCAGTACTTC
few	TRBV6-2/TRBV6-3	-	TRBJ1-5	CASSIQPGHTYSNQPQHF	TGTGCCAGCAGTATACAACCGGGACACACTTATAGCAATCAGCCCCAGCATTTT
few	TRBV20-1	-	TRBJ1-1	CSARDNTAYRAFF	TGCAGTGCTAGGGATAACACTGCTTACCGAGCTTTCTTT
few	TRBV30	-	TRBJ1-1	CAWIAISGTPEAFF	TGTGCCTGGATCGCAATTTCCGGGACCCCTGAAGCTTTCTTT
many	TRBV9	TRBD2	TRBJ2-7	CASSPRWTSGYEQYF	TGTGCCAGCAGCCCTCGTTGGACTAGCGGGTACGAGCAGTACTTC